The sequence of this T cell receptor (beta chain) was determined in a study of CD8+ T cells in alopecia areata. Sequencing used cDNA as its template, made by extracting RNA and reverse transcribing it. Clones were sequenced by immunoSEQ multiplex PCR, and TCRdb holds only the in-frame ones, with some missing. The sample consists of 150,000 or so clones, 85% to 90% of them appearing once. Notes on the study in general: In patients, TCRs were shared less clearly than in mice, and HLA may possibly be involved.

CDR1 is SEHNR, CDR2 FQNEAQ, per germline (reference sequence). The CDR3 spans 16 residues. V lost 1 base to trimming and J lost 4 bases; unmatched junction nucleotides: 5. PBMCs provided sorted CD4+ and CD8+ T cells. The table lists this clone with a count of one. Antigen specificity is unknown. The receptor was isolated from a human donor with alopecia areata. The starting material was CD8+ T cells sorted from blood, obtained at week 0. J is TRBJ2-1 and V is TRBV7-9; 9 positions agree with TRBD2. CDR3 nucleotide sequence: TGTGCCAGCAGCTTAGAGGGTAGCGGGGGATACAATGAGCAGTTCTTC. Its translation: CASSLEGSGGYNEQFF.